Following are 4 T cell receptor beta chains from one sample sequenced in a study of cytomegalovirus exposure and HLA in healthy donors. Use of 60 Vbeta and 13 Jbeta primers characterized the PCR. Measured with immunoSEQ multiplex PCR; TCRdb has only the in-frame clones, and not every one. The sample consists of around 95,000 clones, approximately 80% of them appearing once. The sequenced sample consisted of PBMCs. Receptors originate from a man in his thirties or forties in good health and CMV-seropositive.

CDR3 in DNA: TGTGCCAGCTCACCGGGACTAGCGGACACCGGGGAGCTGTTTTTT. Its translation: CASSPGLADTGELFF. This chain joins TRBV18 and TRBJ2-2, with 11 bases fitting TRBD2. V trimming: 3 bases; J trimming: 3 bases; junction bases outside the gene matches: 0. This CDR3 region has 15 residues. Germline V CDR1 and CDR2: KGHSH, LQKENI.

This chain links TRBV28 with TRBJ1-5; D is undetermined. V lost 3 bases, J lost 0 bases, and 9 bases lay in between. Germline lookup yields CDR1 MDHEN and CDR2 SYDVKM. The CDR3 has 15 amino acids. CDR3 bases: TGTGCCAGCAGTTTCGGGTCAGTTAGCAATCAGCCCCAGCATTTT. It specifies CASSFGSVSNQPQHF.

This sequence joins TRBV5-1 and TRBJ2-3, with TRBD2 matching 16 bases. CDR3 length: 15 amino acids. The germline V gene encodes CDR1 SGHRS and CDR2 YFSETQ. Losses at the gene ends were 5 bases for V and 6 bases for J; bases not matched to a gene: 3. The CDR3 DNA reads as TGCGCCAGCAGTTCGGGACTAGCGGGAGGGGATACGCAGTATTTT. It codes for CASSSGLAGGDTQYF.

This clone has just a few counts. The rearrangement joins TRBV5-1 to TRBJ2-7, with 9 bases lining up with TRBD2. The germline V gene encodes CDR1 SGHRS and CDR2 YFSETQ. V lost 0 bases, J lost 2 bases, and 9 bases stayed unmatched. The CDR3 is 17 residues long. DNA for the CDR3: TGCGCCAGCAGCTTGGTACCTAGCGGGAACCCGGCCTACGAGCAGTACTTC. This sequence encodes CASSLVPSGNPAYEQYF.